What follows are 10 T cell receptor beta chains derived from one specimen sequenced in a study of shared clonotypes between healthy human individuals. Using immunoSEQ multiplex PCR, the repertoire was profiled, and TCRdb retains in-frame clones only, with some absent. Of 760,000 or so clones listed, about 96% are singletons. CD8 cells classed as naive were CD45RO-negative and positively selected for CCR7, excluding terminally differentiated effector memory CD45RA+ cells. The source material was naive CD8+ T cells sorted from blood. Every receptor here comes from a man in his thirties or forties in good health.

This chain joins TRBV13 and TRBJ2-5, with D perhaps TRBD1 or TRBD2 (5 bases each). Looked up from germline, CDR1 is PRHDT and CDR2 is FYEKMQ (reference sequence). Trimming cost V 3 bases and J 5 bases, with 7 bases left between them. The CDR3 runs 12 residues. This CDR3 reads CASSFWGETQYF. CDR3 DNA sequence: TGTGCCAGCAGCTTCTGGGGGGAGACCCAGTACTTC. Together with reference TRBV13 and TRBJ2-5, the CDR3 gives the full variable domain: AAGVIQSPRHLIKEKRETATLKCYPIPRHDTVYWYQQGPGQDPQFLISFYEKMQSDKGSIPDRFSAQQFSDYHSELNMSSLELGDSALYFCASSFWGETQYFGPGTRLLVL.

This clone was detected once. The chain couples TRBV19 to TRBJ2-1, with D tentatively TRBD2 (6 bases). CDR1 and CDR2 from the germline V gene are LNHDA and SQIVND (reference sequence). V was trimmed by 4 bases and J by 14 bases, leaving 27 bases between them. This CDR3 contains 16 residues. CDR3: CASSTGLVTSRAAEFF. CDR3 bases: TGTGCCAGTAGTACCGGCCTCGTAACTAGCAGGGCTGCGGAGTTCTTC.

The rearrangement joins TRBV5-4 to TRBJ2-5; TRBD2 aligns across 10 bases. The CDR3 loop spans 15 amino acids. The trim removed 4 bases at V and 5 bases at J, leaving 8 bases unmatched. CDR1 is SGHNT, CDR2 YYREEE, per germline (reference sequence). For the CDR3, the DNA is TGTGCCAGCAGCGATCCAGCGGGAGGGTCGGAGACCCAGTACTTC. It specifies CASSDPAGGSETQYF.

The rearrangement joins TRBV27 to TRBJ2-7, with 10 bases matching TRBD2. The CDR3 extends over 14 amino acids. V shed 2 bases, J shed 4 bases, and the junction held 2 bases outside the gene matches. The germline V gene has CDR1 MNHEY and CDR2 SMNVEV (reference sequence). CDR3 in amino acids: CASSLASGGYEQYF. The CDR3 DNA follows: TGTGCCAGCAGTTTAGCTAGCGGGGGATACGAGCAGTACTTC.

The V gene is TRBV27, the J gene TRBJ2-7; D is possibly TRBD2 (5 bases). Germline V gene data show CDR1 as MNHEY and CDR2 as SMNVEV (reference sequence). The CDR3 loop spans 16 amino acids. Trimming left V 0 bases short and J 5 bases short, with 17 bases between. CDR3 sequence: CASSLSSEAVWDEQYF. The DNA of the CDR3 is TGTGCCAGCAGTTTATCATCCGAAGCGGTTTGGGACGAGCAGTACTTC.

CDR3 protein: CASSMVPSGRPYNEQFF. In DNA form, the CDR3 reads TGTGCCAGTAGTATGGTACCTAGCGGGAGGCCCTACAATGAGCAGTTCTTC. The chain uses TRBV19 and TRBJ2-1; 11 nucleotides match TRBD2. The germline gives CDR1 LNHDA, CDR2 SQIVND (reference sequence). CDR3 size: 17 residues. V lost 3 bases, J lost 2 bases, and 6 bases stayed unmatched.

The chain joins TRBV30 to TRBJ2-1; D not resolved. This CDR3 contains 12 residues. Deletions cut 1 base from V and 8 bases from J, with 9 bases between. The V gene's germline CDR1 is GTSNPN and CDR2 SVGIG (reference sequence). For the CDR3, the DNA is TGTGCCTGGAGTGAGGGAATCTATGAGCAGTTCTTC. The encoded protein is CAWSEGIYEQFF.

The chain combines TRBV6-5 with TRBJ1-2; D remains unclear. This CDR3 spans 15 amino acids. V was trimmed by 4 bases and J by 8 bases, leaving 20 bases between them. Germline CDR1 MNHEY, CDR2 SVGAGI. CDR3 sequence (DNA): TGTGCCAGCAGTTTCGAACATCGAGGACCCGAGGGCTACACCTTC. It translates to CASSFEHRGPEGYTF.

The chain has TRBV7-6 and TRBJ1-5; D gene unclear. Germline V CDR1 and CDR2: SGHVS, FNYEAQ. The CDR3 is 12 amino acids. With 2 bases removed from V and 7 bases from J, the gap between germline ends came to 6 bases. The CDR3 coding sequence is TGTGCCAGCAGCTTACCGGGCCAGCCCCAGCATTTT. Translated: CASSLPGQPQHF.

V gene TRBV2 combines with J gene TRBJ2-5; D is possibly TRBD2 (7 bases). Between the trimmed V and J ends, which lost 9 bases and 5 bases, there was a span of 13 bases. The CDR3 is 12 amino acids. CDR1 is SNHLY, CDR2 FYNNEI, per germline. The CDR3 is CASLGGVETQYF. DNA for the CDR3: TGTGCCAGTCTAGGGGGGGTGGAGACCCAGTACTTC.